This TCR beta chain emerged from a study of T-cell memory formation after mild COVID-19. Broader study findings: From day 15 to 85, contracting clones were balanced between CD4 and CD8, whereas later expanders leaned toward CD4+.

CDR1 and CDR2 from the germline V gene are LNHNV and YYDKDF (reference sequence). V was cut by 5 bases and J by 3 bases, with 8 bases left in between. This CDR3 contains 12 residues. TCR alpha and TCR beta cDNA libraries carrying sample barcodes and UMIs came from 5'RACE with constant-segment primers. One entry per CDR3 protein, called by TCRdb with MiXCR from the 5' RACE reads. This table has some 340,000 distinct CDR3 sequences, approximately 13% appearing once. On this clonotype itself: Its antigen remains unidentified.

The clonotype originates from a man aged 18-30 years who had mild COVID-19 (a few samples of this study predate the infection). Cell type and time point are not known. This chain joins TRBV15 and TRBJ2-7; maybe TRBD1 (6 bases). Sequencing was performed on PBMCs or a T cell subset sorted from them (not recorded which). The CDR3 coding sequence is TGTGCCACCAGCGCACAGGGCTACGAGCAGTACGTC. Amino acids: CATSAQGYEQYV.